Below, one T cell receptor (beta chain) is given with its context. These data belong to a study of a mutant IDH1 vaccine in newly diagnosed glioma. Using immunoSEQ multiplex PCR, the repertoire was profiled, and TCRdb retains in-frame clones only, with some absent. In the table there are tens of thousands of clones, 83% of which are singletons. Time point described: baseline, week 1 (first vaccination visit). Treatment denoted: pre-vaccination baseline after standard-of-care therapy. Germline V lookup: CDR1 SGHRS, CDR2 YFSETQ. This CDR3 spans 14 amino acids. Trimming stripped 0 bases from V and 4 bases from J, with 7 bases between.

The sequenced sample was PBMCs, obtained from a glioma patient treated with radiotherapy, temozolomide or both. This TCR was recovered from a woman in her fifties or sixties with glioma. The chain links TRBV5-1 to TRBJ1-4; D unclear. CDR3 protein: CASSLAGSNEKLFF. DNA for the CDR3: TGCGCCAGCAGCTTGGCCGGGAGTAATGAAAAACTGTTTTTT. Supplemented by reference TRBV5-1 and TRBJ1-4, the full variable domain reads KAGVTQTPRYLIKTRGQQVTLSCSPISGHRSVSWYQQTPGQGLQFLFEYFSETQRNKGNFPGRFSGRQFSNSRSEMNVSTLELGDSALYLCASSLAGSNEKLFFGSGTQLSVL.